Each of the 30 T cell receptor beta chains below was sequenced from the same sample in a study of cytomegalovirus exposure and HLA in healthy donors. The PCR was carried out with 60 Vbeta primers and 13 Jbeta primers. Sequencing used immunoSEQ multiplex PCR; TCRdb keeps in-frame clones, though not all of them. The table has 25,000 to 35,000 clones, approximately 87% seen once. Sequencing used PBMCs. All receptors come from a boy aged 5 to 17 in good health and CMV-seronegative.

The gene calls are TRBV29-1 and TRBJ2-7; D is perhaps TRBD1 (6 bases). The germline CDR1 and CDR2 sequences are SQVTM and ANQGSEA. The V and J ends lost 6 bases and 2 bases respectively, with 14 bases between them. The CDR3 extends over 13 amino acids. The CDR3 DNA reads as TGCAGCGTCGCTGACAGGTTAGCCTACGAGCAGTACTTC. Encoded protein: CSVADRLAYEQYF.

The rearrangement joins TRBV7-9 to TRBJ2-4; D remains ambiguous. The CDR3 runs to 15 residues. Germline V gene lookup returns CDR1 SEHNR and CDR2 FQNEAQ (reference sequence). V shed 1 base and J shed 0 bases, with 7 bases lying between them. In DNA, the CDR3 is TGTGCCAGCAGCTTAGACGGCGGAGCCAAAAACATTCAGTACTTC. As protein: CASSLDGGAKNIQYF.

DNA of the CDR3: TGTGCCATCATGGTGGGACTAGCGGGGGGAAGGAATGAGCAGTTCTTC. The encoded protein is CAIMVGLAGGRNEQFF. The chain recombines TRBV10-3 with TRBJ2-1, with 15 nucleotides matching TRBD2. The CDR3 length is 16 residues. V trimming: 7 bases; J trimming: 7 bases; junction bases outside the gene matches: 8. Germline loops: CDR1 ENHRY, CDR2 SYGVKD.

The J gene is TRBJ1-2, the V gene TRBV7-8; D is unresolved. The CDR3 runs 15 residues. The V gene's germline CDR1 is SGHVS and CDR2 FQNEAQ. Between the trimmed V and J ends, which lost 2 bases and 0 bases, there was a span of 10 bases. CDR3 nucleotides: TGTGCCAGCAGCTTACACGGCGGTCCTAACTATGGCTACACCTTC. Protein product: CASSLHGGPNYGYTF.

CDR3 region: CASSPGDEDTDTQYF. CDR3 bases: TGTGCCAGCAGCCCGGGAGATGAGGACACAGATACGCAGTATTTT. The rearrangement links TRBV7-8 to TRBJ2-3; D is perhaps TRBD2 (6 bases). The V end was cut by 5 bases, the J end by 2 bases, with 14 bases between. The germline gives CDR1 SGHVS, CDR2 FQNEAQ. CDR3 length equals 15 residues.

This sequence joins TRBV18 and TRBJ2-3; 10 nucleotides match TRBD2. The V and J ends lost 6 bases and 1 base, in that order; junction bases with no gene match: 4. The CDR3 consists of 15 residues. Per the germline V gene, CDR1 is KGHSH and CDR2 is LQKENI. CDR3 amino acids: CASSLAGAGTDTQYF. In DNA form, the CDR3 reads TGTGCCAGCTCGCTAGCGGGGGCTGGCACAGATACGCAGTATTTT.

This chain joins TRBV27 and TRBJ1-5; 10 bases are a match to TRBD1. V trimming: 4 bases; J trimming: 6 bases; junction bases outside the gene matches: 6. Per germline, CDR1 MNHEY and CDR2 SMNVEV (reference sequence). The CDR3 extends over 15 amino acids. This CDR3 reads CASSSGTGVLQPQHF. In nucleotides, the CDR3 is TGTGCCAGCAGTTCCGGGACAGGGGTACTTCAGCCCCAGCATTTT.

This clone was detected a few times. V gene TRBV4-2 combines with J gene TRBJ1-5, with a weak D call TRBD1 (6 bases). Between the trimmed V and J ends, which lost 5 bases and 6 bases, there was a span of 17 bases. The CDR3 consists of 15 residues. The V gene's germline CDR1 is LGHNA and CDR2 YNFKEQ. DNA of the CDR3: TGTGCCAGCAGCACCGAGGGGGAGGGCGGTCAGCCCCAGCATTTT. It is translated as CASSTEGEGGQPQHF.

The V and J genes are TRBV6-6 and TRBJ1-2; D might be TRBD1 (6 bases). The V and J ends lost 2 bases and 5 bases respectively, with 12 bases between them. Germline CDR1 reads MNHNY; CDR2 reads SVGAGI (reference sequence). The CDR3 totals 14 residues. CDR3 nucleotide sequence: TGTGCCAGCAGTTACGGGCAGGGGTTATATGGCTACACCTTC. Protein: CASSYGQGLYGYTF.

CDR3 protein: CASSKGQTYEQYF. CDR3 nucleotides: TGTGCCAGTAGTAAAGGACAGACCTACGAGCAGTACTTC. This chain joins TRBV19 and TRBJ2-7; D might be TRBD1 (6 bases). The V and J ends lost 4 bases and 2 bases respectively, with 9 bases between them. Germline CDR1 reads LNHDA; CDR2 reads SQIVND (reference sequence). CDR3 length: 13 residues. The variable domain in full, with the rest retrieved from reference TRBV19 and TRBJ2-7, is DGGITQSPKYLFRKEGQNVTLSCEQNLNHDAMYWYRQDPGQGLRLIYYSQIVNDFQKGDIAEGYSVSREKKESFPLTVTSAQKNPTAFYLCASSKGQTYEQYFGPGTRLTVT.

V is TRBV7-2 and J is TRBJ2-1; D is uncertain. Germline V gene data show CDR1 as SGHTA and CDR2 as FQGNSA. This CDR3 has 17 residues. V lost 1 base, J lost 3 bases, and 16 bases lay in between. The CDR3, as DNA: TGTGCCAGCAGCTTAGGAGGTAGACTCCTGGACTACAATGAGCAGTTCTTC. Protein product: CASSLGGRLLDYNEQFF.

For this clone: A junction end diverges from the germline sequence, so it may reflect a read error. The chain recombines TRBV5-1 with TRBJ2-5; 11 bases fit TRBD2. CDR1 is SGHRS, CDR2 YFSETQ, per germline. The CDR3 is made up of 13 amino acids. CDR3 in amino acids: CASSPQPSGLADF. The CDR3 DNA sequence: TGCGCCAGCAGCCCCCAGCCCTCGGGACTAGCGGACTTC.

CDR3 loop: CASSVVKRYRDTQYF. The CDR3 DNA sequence: TGTGCCAGCAGCGTAGTAAAGCGCTATAGAGATACGCAGTATTTT. This chain connects TRBV9 to TRBJ2-3; D is unclear. V lost 0 bases and J 5 bases, leaving 13 bases between the germline ends. CDR1 SGDLS and CDR2 YYNGEE come from the germline V gene. This CDR3 is built from 15 residues.

This chain uses TRBV5-1 with TRBJ1-3, with TRBD1 identical over 7 bases. The CDR3 is made up of 15 amino acids. Germline V gives CDR1 SGHRS, CDR2 YFSETQ. The V gene end was trimmed by 2 bases and the J gene end by 0 bases; junction bases not matched to a gene: 2. CDR3 sequence: CASSLGTDSGNTIYF. CDR3 sequence (DNA): TGCGCCAGCAGCTTAGGGACAGACTCTGGAAACACCATATATTTT.

The chain is built from TRBV10-2 and TRBJ2-1; 11 bases agree with TRBD2. CDR3 length: 19 residues. The V and J ends lost 3 bases and 0 bases, in that order; junction bases with no gene match: 10. Germline V lookup: CDR1 WSHSY, CDR2 SAAADI. CDR3 nucleotide sequence: TGCGCCAGCAGTGAAGTATGGACTAGCGGGTCCAACTCCTACAATGAGCAGTTCTTC. Protein product: CASSEVWTSGSNSYNEQFF.

The chain recombines TRBV13 with TRBJ2-3; 7 nucleotides align to TRBD1. After removal of 9 bases from V and 3 bases from J, the junction contained 12 bases not matched to a gene. CDR3 length equals 15 residues. Germline CDR1 and CDR2: PRHDT and FYEKMQ (reference sequence). In DNA, the CDR3 is TGTGCCAGTACAGAATCCAGGGGGTTTACAGATACGCAGTATTTT. It encodes CASTESRGFTDTQYF.

This clone was detected only a few times. The V and J genes are TRBV5-8 and TRBJ1-4, with unresolved D. From germline, CDR1 is SGHTS and CDR2 YDEGEE. Between the trimmed V and J ends, which lost 7 bases and 7 bases, there was a span of 11 bases. CDR3 length: 12 residues. The CDR3 nucleotides read TGTGCCAGCGCGAGGAGGGTTGAAAAACTGTTTTTT. Protein sequence: CASARRVEKLFF. Using reference TRBV5-8 and TRBJ1-4 for the parts outside the CDR3, the full variable domain is EAGVTQSPTHLIKTRGQQATLRCSPISGHTSVYWYQQALGLGLQFLLWYDEGEERNRGNFPPRFSGRQFPNYSSELNVNALELEDSALYLCASARRVEKLFFGSGTQLSVL.

The chain combines TRBV11-3 with TRBJ2-3; TRBD2 is a possible D gene (7 bases). The CDR3 consists of 12 residues. V was pared by 2 bases and J by 14 bases, with 14 bases between. Germline V gives CDR1 SGHNT, CDR2 YENEEA. The CDR3 DNA reads as TGTGCCAGCAGCTTAACCGGGGGGCCTTTGTATTTT. Its protein is CASSLTGGPLYF.

The chain recombines TRBV6-4 with TRBJ1-6, with TRBD1 identical over 7 bases. Trimming removed 1 base from V and 0 bases from J; junction bases left unmatched: 24. Germline loops: CDR1 MRHNA, CDR2 SNTAGT. This CDR3 has 24 amino acids. The CDR3 region has the DNA TGTGCCAGCAGTGACTTGAAGCGTTCTGGACAGGACCCTTCAGGGGGCTCCTATAATTCACCCCTCCACTTT. Protein product: CASSDLKRSGQDPSGGSYNSPLHF.

The J gene is TRBJ1-4, the V gene TRBV11-2; 7 bases fit TRBD1. Germline values: CDR1 SGHAT, CDR2 FQNNGV. Trimming took 3 bases from V and 4 from J; bases not matched to a gene: 11. CDR3 length equals 17 residues. The CDR3 coding sequence is TGTGCCAGCAGCTTGGCCCCAGGACAGGAGGTTAATGAAAAACTGTTTTTT. Translated: CASSLAPGQEVNEKLFF. Full variable domain (missing parts from reference TRBV11-2 and TRBJ1-4): EAGVAQSPRYKIIEKRQSVAFWCNPISGHATLYWYQQILGQGPKLLIQFQNNGVVDDSQLPKDRFSAERLKGVDSTLKIQPAKLEDSAVYLCASSLAPGQEVNEKLFFGSGTQLSVL.

In this sample, this clone turned up a few times. This chain's CDR3 is CASSVEELGNTIYF. In DNA form, the CDR3 reads TGTGCCAGCAGCGTAGAGGAGTTGGGAAACACCATATATTTT. The chain carries TRBV9 and TRBJ1-3; D unresolved. Trimming cost V 0 bases and J 4 bases, with 8 bases left between them. The length of the CDR3 is 14 residues. In germline, CDR1 is SGDLS, CDR2 YYNGEE.

About this clone itself: An end of the junction differs from the germline gene, which may be a read error. The genes are TRBV4-1 and TRBJ1-2, with TRBD1 matching over 8 bases. The CDR3 extends over 14 amino acids. CDR1 and CDR2 from the germline V gene are MGHRA and YSYEKL. In DNA, the CDR3 is TGCGCCAGCAGCCAAGAGACAGGGGTGTTGGAGATTTACTTC. Encoded protein: CASSQETGVLEIYF.

V usage is TRBV19 and J usage is TRBJ1-5; TRBD1 might be the D (6 bases). The V and J ends lost 4 bases and 6 bases respectively, with 22 bases between them. This CDR3 has 17 amino acids. CDR1 is LNHDA and CDR2 is SQIVND in the germline V gene (reference sequence). The CDR3, as DNA: TGTGCCAGTAGTACACTACAAAACAGGGAATCGGGTCAGCCCCAGCATTTT. This encodes CASSTLQNRESGQPQHF.

The rearrangement links TRBV7-2 to TRBJ1-2; D is perhaps TRBD1 (5 bases). The CDR3 length is 12 residues. Germline V gives CDR1 SGHTA, CDR2 FQGNSA. Trimming cost V 3 bases and J 8 bases, with 10 bases left between them. CDR3 in DNA: TGTGCCAGCAGCTTGACAAACAGGGGCTACACCTTC. Protein product: CASSLTNRGYTF.

In its sample, this clone was seen once. The chain links TRBV9 to TRBJ2-1; a weak D match, TRBD2 (5 bases). Germline loops: CDR1 SGDLS, CDR2 YYNGEE. The CDR3 is made up of 13 amino acids. Trimming stripped 2 bases from V and 8 bases from J, with 11 bases between. The CDR3 loop reads CASSVTGSHEQFF. CDR3 sequence (DNA): TGTGCCAGCAGCGTCACGGGGAGTCATGAGCAGTTCTTC.

This rearrangement joins TRBV15 to TRBJ1-5, with D possibly TRBD1 on 5 matching bases. The germline V gene encodes CDR1 LNHNV and CDR2 YYDKDF (reference sequence). V shed 1 base and J shed 6 bases, with 13 bases lying between them. The CDR3 has 15 amino acids. In nucleotides, the CDR3 is TGTGCCACCAGCAGAGTGGGGCAAGGGCTTCAGCCCCAGCATTTT. Amino acid sequence: CATSRVGQGLQPQHF.

The chain uses TRBV7-3 and TRBJ2-5; weak D call: TRBD2 (6 bases). The DNA end is more similar to TRBJ2-7, so the J call may be wrong. There are 15 residues in the CDR3. CDR1 is SGHTA and CDR2 is FQGTGA in the germline V gene. The CDR3 spells CASSPGAGVPYEQYF. The CDR3 DNA sequence: TGTGCCAGCAGCCCGGGAGCAGGAGTCCCCTACGAGCAGTACTTC.

The chain carries TRBV5-5 and TRBJ1-5; D gene uncertain. Germline V gene sequence: CDR1 SGHKS, CDR2 YYEKEE (reference sequence). Trimming left V 1 base short and J 3 bases short, with 11 bases between. CDR3 length: 15 residues. In DNA form, the CDR3 reads TGTGCCAGCAGCTTGCTCTCCCAGAACAATCAGCCCCAGCATTTT. This sequence encodes CASSLLSQNNQPQHF.

This clone was seen only a few times. This chain uses TRBV10-2 with TRBJ1-1; D might be TRBD1 (5 bases). Between the trimmed V and J ends, which lost 6 bases and 1 base, there was a span of 9 bases. This CDR3 contains 13 residues. Germline V gene sequence: CDR1 WSHSY, CDR2 SAAADI. Here the CDR3 reads CASSVDTNTEAFF. The CDR3 region has the DNA TGCGCCAGCAGCGTGGACACGAACACTGAAGCTTTCTTT.

The rearrangement joins TRBV5-1 to TRBJ1-5; 8 bases match TRBD1. CDR1 and CDR2 (germline): SGHRS, YFSETQ. Unmatched junction bases numbered 2, after V lost 3 bases and J lost 0 bases. The length of the CDR3 is 15 residues. CDR3 DNA: TGCGCCAGCAGCTCGACAGGGGATAGCAATCAGCCCCAGCATTTT. Translating gives CASSSTGDSNQPQHF.